The clone carrying this T cell receptor beta chain was recorded at least ten times. The data stem from a study of identical twins. TCRdb redid the calling of the 5' RACE reads with MiXCR, one entry per CDR3 protein. The sample shows approximately 890,000 distinct CDR3 sequences, approximately 13% of them seen only once. With no exceptions, donors were healthy Caucasians. Germline assignment: CDR1 SGHRS and CDR2 YFSETQ. V lost 0 bases to trimming and J lost 2 bases, with 9 bases between them. The CDR3 extends over 14 amino acids. In addition, the sample was reused for a study of yellow fever vaccine responses in identical twins.

The sample was PBMCs. The chain is built from TRBV5-1 and TRBJ2-7; no definite D call. The origin of this receptor is a woman aged 18-29 years in good health. DNA of the CDR3: TGCGCCAGCAGCTTGGACGCTGTAGCCTACGAGCAGTACTTC. Translation gives CASSLDAVAYEQYF.